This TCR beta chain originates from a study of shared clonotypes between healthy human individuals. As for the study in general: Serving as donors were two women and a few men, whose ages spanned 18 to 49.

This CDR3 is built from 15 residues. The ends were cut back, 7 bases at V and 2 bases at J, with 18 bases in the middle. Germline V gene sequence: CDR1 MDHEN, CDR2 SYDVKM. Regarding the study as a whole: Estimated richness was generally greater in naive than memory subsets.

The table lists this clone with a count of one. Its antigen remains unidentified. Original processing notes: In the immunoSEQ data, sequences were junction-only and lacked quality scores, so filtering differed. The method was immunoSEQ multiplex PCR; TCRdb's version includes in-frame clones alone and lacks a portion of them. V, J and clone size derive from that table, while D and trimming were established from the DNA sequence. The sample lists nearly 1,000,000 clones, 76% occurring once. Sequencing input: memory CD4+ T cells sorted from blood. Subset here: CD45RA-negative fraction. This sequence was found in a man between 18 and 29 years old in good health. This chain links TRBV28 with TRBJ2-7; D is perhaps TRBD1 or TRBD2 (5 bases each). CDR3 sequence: CASIRHPGPTYEQYF. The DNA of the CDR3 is TGTGCCAGCATCCGACATCCGGGACCCACCTACGAGCAGTACTTC. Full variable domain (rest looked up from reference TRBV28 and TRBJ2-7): DVKVTQSSRYLVKRTGEKVFLECVQDMDHENMFWYRQDPGLGLRLIYFSYDVKMKEKGDIPEGYSVSREKKERFSLILESASTNQTSMYLCASIRHPGPTYEQYFGPGTRLTVT.